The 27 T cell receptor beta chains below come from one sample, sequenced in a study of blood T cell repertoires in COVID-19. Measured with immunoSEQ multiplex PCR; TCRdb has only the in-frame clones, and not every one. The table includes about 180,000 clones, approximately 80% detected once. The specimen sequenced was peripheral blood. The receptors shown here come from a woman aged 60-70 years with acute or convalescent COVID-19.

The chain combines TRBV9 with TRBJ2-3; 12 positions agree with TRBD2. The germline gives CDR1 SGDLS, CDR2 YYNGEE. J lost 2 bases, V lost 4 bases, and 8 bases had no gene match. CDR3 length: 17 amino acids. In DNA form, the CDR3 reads TGTGCCAGCAGCCCTAGACTAGCGGGGGCCCCCACAGATACGCAGTATTTT. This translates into CASSPRLAGAPTDTQYF.

The CDR3 nucleotides are TGCGCCAGCAGCTTGGGGGGGCCAGGGAATTCACCCCTCCACTTT. Translation gives CASSLGGPGNSPLHF. The rearrangement joins TRBV5-1 to TRBJ1-6; a weak D match, TRBD1 (6 bases). Germline V gives CDR1 SGHRS, CDR2 YFSETQ. Trimming shortened V by 0 bases and J by 7 bases, and 11 bases separated the two germline ends. The CDR3 has 15 amino acids.

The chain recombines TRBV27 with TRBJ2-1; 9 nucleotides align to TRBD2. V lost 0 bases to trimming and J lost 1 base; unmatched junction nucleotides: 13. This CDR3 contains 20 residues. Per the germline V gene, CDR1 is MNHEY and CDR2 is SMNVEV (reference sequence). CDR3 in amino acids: CASSLSHRSGGKGSYNEQFF. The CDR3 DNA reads TGTGCCAGCAGTTTATCGCATCGAAGCGGGGGGAAGGGTTCCTACAATGAGCAGTTCTTC.

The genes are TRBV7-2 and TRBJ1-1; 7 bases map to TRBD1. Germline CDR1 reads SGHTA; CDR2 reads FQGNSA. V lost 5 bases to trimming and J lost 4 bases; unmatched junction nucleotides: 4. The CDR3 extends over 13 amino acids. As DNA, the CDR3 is TGTGCCAGCAGCCCAGGGACAGTCACTGAAGCTTTCTTT. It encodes CASSPGTVTEAFF.

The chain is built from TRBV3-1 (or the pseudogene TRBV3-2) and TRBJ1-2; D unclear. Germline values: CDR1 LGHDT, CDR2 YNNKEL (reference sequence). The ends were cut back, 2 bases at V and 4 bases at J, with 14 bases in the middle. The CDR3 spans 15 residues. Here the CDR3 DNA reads TGTGCCAGCAGCCAATCAGGAGGGTCGGGCTATGGCTACACCTTC. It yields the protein CASSQSGGSGYGYTF.

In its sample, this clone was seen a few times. The CDR3 sequence is CASSSTGSLSYEQYF. In DNA form, the CDR3 reads TGTGCCAGCAGCTCGACAGGGTCCTTATCCTACGAGCAGTACTTC. The gene calls are TRBV5-4 and TRBJ2-7; 7 bases map to TRBD1. Per germline, CDR1 SGHNT and CDR2 YYREEE (reference sequence). The CDR3 covers 15 residues. V was clipped by 3 bases and J by 1 base; unmatched bases: 7.

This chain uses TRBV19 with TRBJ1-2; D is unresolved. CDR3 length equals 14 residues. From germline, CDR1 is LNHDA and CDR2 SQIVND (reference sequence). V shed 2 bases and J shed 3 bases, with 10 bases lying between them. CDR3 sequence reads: CASSISVSDYGYTF. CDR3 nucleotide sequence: TGTGCCAGTAGTATATCCGTTTCCGACTATGGCTACACCTTC.

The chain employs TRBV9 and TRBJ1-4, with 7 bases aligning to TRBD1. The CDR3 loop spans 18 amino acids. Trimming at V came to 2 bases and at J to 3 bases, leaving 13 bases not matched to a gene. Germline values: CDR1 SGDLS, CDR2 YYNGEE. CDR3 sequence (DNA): TGTGCCAGCAGCGTCGGCGCGGCCAGGGGGTCGGCTAATGAAAAACTGTTTTTT. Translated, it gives CASSVGAARGSANEKLFF.

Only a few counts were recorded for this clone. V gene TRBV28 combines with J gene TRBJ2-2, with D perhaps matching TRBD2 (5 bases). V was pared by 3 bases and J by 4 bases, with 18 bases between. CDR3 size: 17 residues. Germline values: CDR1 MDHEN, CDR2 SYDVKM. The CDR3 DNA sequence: TGTGCCAGCAGTTTCCCCCCTCCCGGACGGGGCACCGGGGAGCTGTTTTTT. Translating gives CASSFPPPGRGTGELFF.

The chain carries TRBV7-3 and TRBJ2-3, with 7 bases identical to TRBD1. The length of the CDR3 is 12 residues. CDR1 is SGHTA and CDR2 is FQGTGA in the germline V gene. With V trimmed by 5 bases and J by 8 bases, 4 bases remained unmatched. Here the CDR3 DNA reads TGTGCCAGCAGCGACAGGGTTGGTACGCAGTATTTT. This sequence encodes CASSDRVGTQYF. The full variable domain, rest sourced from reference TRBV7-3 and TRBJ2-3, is GAGVSQTPSNKVTEKGKYVELRCDPISGHTALYWYRQSLGQGPEFLIYFQGTGAADDSGLPNDRFFAVRPEGSVSTLKIQRTERGDSAVYLCASSDRVGTQYFGPGTRLTVL.

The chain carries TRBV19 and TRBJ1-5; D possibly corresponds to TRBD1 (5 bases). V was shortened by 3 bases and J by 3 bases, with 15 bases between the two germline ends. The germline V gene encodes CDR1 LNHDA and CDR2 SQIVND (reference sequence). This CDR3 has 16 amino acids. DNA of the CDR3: TGTGCCAGTAGTATCACCCAGGGTTTTGACAATCAGCCCCAGCATTTT. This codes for CASSITQGFDNQPQHF.

The DNA of the CDR3 is TGTGCCAGCACCAATTTTGGACCGGGACAGAGCCTCAATGAGCAGTTCTTC. Translating it yields CASTNFGPGQSLNEQFF. J is TRBJ2-1 and V is TRBV2; TRBD1 aligns across 7 bases. This CDR3 contains 17 residues. Per the germline V gene, CDR1 is SNHLY and CDR2 is FYNNEI. Trimming cost V 7 bases and J 6 bases; bases outside gene matches: 18.

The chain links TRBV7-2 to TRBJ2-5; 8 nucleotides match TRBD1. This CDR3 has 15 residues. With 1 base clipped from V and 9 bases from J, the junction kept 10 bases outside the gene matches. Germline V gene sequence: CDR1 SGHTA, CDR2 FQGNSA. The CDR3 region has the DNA TGTGCCAGCAGCTTAGAGCCCAGGGGGCGGACAGCCCAGTACTTC. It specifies CASSLEPRGRTAQYF.

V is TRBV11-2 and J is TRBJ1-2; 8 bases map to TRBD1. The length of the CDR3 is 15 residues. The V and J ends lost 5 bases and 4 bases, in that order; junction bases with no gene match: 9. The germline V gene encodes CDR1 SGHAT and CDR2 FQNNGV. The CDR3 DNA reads TGTGCCAGCAGCCCAAACCGGGACAGGCCCTATGGCTACACCTTC. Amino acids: CASSPNRDRPYGYTF.

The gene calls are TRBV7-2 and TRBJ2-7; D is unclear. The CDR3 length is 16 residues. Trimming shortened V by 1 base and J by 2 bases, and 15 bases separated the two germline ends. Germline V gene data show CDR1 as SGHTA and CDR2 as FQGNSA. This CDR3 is CASSLEGATGAYEQYF. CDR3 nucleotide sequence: TGTGCCAGCAGCTTAGAAGGCGCGACTGGTGCCTACGAGCAGTACTTC.

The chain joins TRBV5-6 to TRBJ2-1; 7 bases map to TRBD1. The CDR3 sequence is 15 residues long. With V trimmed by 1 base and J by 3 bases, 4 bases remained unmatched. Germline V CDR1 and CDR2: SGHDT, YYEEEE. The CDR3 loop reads CASSLRQGDYNEQFF. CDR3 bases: TGTGCCAGCAGCTTGAGGCAGGGGGACTACAATGAGCAGTTCTTC.

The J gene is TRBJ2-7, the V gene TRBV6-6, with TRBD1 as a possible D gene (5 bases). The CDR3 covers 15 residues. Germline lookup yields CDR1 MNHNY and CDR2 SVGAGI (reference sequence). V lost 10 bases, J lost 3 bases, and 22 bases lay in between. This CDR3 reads CATGKSRTPDYEQYF. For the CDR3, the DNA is TGTGCCACAGGAAAGTCCCGGACACCTGACTACGAGCAGTACTTC.

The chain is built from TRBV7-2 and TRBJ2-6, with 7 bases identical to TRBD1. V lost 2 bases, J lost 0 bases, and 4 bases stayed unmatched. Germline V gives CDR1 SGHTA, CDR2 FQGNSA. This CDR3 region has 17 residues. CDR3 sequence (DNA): TGTGCCAGCAGCTTAAGGCCAGGGGGCTCTGGGGCCAACGTCCTGACTTTC. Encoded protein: CASSLRPGGSGANVLTF.

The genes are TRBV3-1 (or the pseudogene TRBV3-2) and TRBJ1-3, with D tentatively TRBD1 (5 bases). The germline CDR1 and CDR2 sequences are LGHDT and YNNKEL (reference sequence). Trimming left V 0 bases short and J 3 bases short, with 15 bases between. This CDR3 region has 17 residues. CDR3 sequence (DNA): TGTGCCAGCAGCCAAGATCTTGGCGGGGGACTTGGAAACACCATATATTTT. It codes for CASSQDLGGGLGNTIYF.

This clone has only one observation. The CDR3 loop reads CASREGGKGTEAFF. DNA of the CDR3: TGTGCCAGCAGGGAGGGAGGAAAGGGAACTGAAGCTTTCTTT. The gene calls are TRBV9 and TRBJ1-1; no firm D call. Germline V gene sequence: CDR1 SGDLS, CDR2 YYNGEE. This CDR3 has 14 amino acids. The V and J ends lost 5 bases and 5 bases respectively, with 16 bases between them.

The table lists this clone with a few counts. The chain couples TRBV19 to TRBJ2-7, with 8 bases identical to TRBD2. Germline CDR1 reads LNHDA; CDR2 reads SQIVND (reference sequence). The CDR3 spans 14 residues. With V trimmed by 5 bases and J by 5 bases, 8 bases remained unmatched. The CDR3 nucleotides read TGTGCCAGTAGTTCTTTAGCGGGATTGGACGAGCAGTACTTC. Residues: CASSSLAGLDEQYF.

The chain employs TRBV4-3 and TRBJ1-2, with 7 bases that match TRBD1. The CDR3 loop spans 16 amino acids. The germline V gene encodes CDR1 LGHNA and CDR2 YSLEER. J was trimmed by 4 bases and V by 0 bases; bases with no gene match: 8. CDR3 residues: CASSQDRGTAPYGYTF. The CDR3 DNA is TGCGCCAGCAGCCAAGATAGGGGGACAGCTCCCTATGGCTACACCTTC.

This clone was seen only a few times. The CDR3 sequence is CASKLTPGSYEQYF. Written as DNA, the CDR3 is TGTGCCAGTAAGCTAACCCCCGGCTCCTACGAGCAGTACTTC. This chain links TRBV19 with TRBJ2-7; no clear D. The CDR3 covers 14 residues. V was trimmed by 7 bases and J by 0 bases, leaving 13 bases between them. The V gene's germline CDR1 is LNHDA and CDR2 SQIVND (reference sequence).

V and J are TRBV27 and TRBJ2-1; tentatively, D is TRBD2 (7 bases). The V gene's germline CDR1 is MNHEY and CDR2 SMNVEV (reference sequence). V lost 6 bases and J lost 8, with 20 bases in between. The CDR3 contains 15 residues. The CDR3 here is CASSLRGANGDEQFF. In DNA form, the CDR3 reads TGTGCCAGCAGCCTCCGGGGGGCCAATGGCGATGAGCAGTTCTTC.

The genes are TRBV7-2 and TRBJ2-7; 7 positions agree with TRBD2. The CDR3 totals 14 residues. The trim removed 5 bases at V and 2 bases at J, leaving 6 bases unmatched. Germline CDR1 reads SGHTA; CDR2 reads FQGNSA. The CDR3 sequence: CASSQSGIPYEQYF. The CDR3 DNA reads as TGTGCCAGCAGCCAGAGCGGGATCCCCTACGAGCAGTACTTC.

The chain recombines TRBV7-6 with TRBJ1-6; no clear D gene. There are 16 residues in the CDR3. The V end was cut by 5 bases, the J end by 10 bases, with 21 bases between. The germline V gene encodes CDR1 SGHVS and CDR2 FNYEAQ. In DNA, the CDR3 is TGTGCCAGCAGCCCTCGTTCCGGGAGCCTAGGGTCACCCCTCCACTTT. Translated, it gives CASSPRSGSLGSPLHF.

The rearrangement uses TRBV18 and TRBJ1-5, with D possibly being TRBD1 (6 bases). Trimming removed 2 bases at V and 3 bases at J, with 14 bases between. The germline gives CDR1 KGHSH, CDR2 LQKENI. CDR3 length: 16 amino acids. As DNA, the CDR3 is TGTGCCAGCTCACCAGGGAGCGGACAGATCAATCAGCCCCAGCATTTT. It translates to CASSPGSGQINQPQHF.